Shown below are 9 T cell receptor beta chains from a single sample sequenced in a study of radiotherapy plus CTLA-4 blockade in lung cancer. TCRdb's table, derived via immunoSEQ multiplex PCR, lists solely in-frame clones and lacks some. The data contain some 12,000 clones, about 88% of them seen just once; the ten biggest clones take up less than 30%. This specimen was peripheral blood, taken from a patient treated with radiotherapy plus ipilimumab. The receptors were gathered from a human donor with non-small cell lung cancer that progressed on radiotherapy plus ipilimumab.

The chain recombines TRBV5-5 with TRBJ1-1; D unclear. There are 16 residues in the CDR3. CDR1 and CDR2 from the germline V gene are SGHKS and YYEKEE (reference sequence). The CDR3 nucleotides are TGTGCAAGAACCCAGAGTTGGGGTTTAGGTAGCACTGAAGCTTTCTTT. Translating it yields CARTQSWGLGSTEAFF.

The chain couples TRBV4-3 to TRBJ2-2; the D gene is possibly TRBD2 (6 bases). V was shortened by 1 base and J by 4 bases, with 10 bases between the two germline ends. Germline V gene sequence: CDR1 LGHNA, CDR2 YSLEER. There are 15 residues in the CDR3. CDR3 bases: TGCGCCAGCAGCCAAGTACAAGCGGGCACCGGGGAGCTGTTTTTT. Its protein is CASSQVQAGTGELFF.

This clone was detected once. The rearrangement links TRBV6-5 to TRBJ2-1; 7 bases fit TRBD2. From germline, CDR1 is MNHEY and CDR2 SVGAGI. With V trimmed by 5 bases and J by 8 bases, 12 bases remained unmatched. The length of the CDR3 is 15 residues. The chain's CDR3 is CASSPHGEGRDEQFF. As DNA, the CDR3 is TGTGCCAGCAGTCCCCACGGGGAAGGGAGGGATGAGCAGTTCTTC.

This clone was detected only a few times. The chain recombines TRBV4-3 with TRBJ2-7; TRBD1 matches at 7 bases. J lost 2 bases, V lost 1 base, and 11 bases had no gene match. The germline gives CDR1 LGHNA, CDR2 YSLEER. The CDR3 totals 17 residues. The CDR3, as DNA: TGCGCCAGCAGCCAAGGGGGTTTCTCAGGGGGAACCTACGAGCAGTACTTC. Encoded protein: CASSQGGFSGGTYEQYF.

V usage is TRBV6-5 and J usage is TRBJ1-2, with a possible D match to TRBD1 (6 bases). The V and J ends lost 4 bases and 4 bases respectively, with 16 bases between them. Germline loops: CDR1 MNHEY, CDR2 SVGAGI. This CDR3 has 15 amino acids. CDR3 coding DNA: TGTGCCAGCAGTTTAGTGACAGGCGGTGGCTATGGCTACACCTTC. This encodes CASSLVTGGGYGYTF.

The chain recombines TRBV7-9 with TRBJ1-2; D gene uncertain. Germline CDR1 SEHNR, CDR2 FQNEAQ (reference sequence). V was shortened by 5 bases and J by 3 bases, with 16 bases between the two germline ends. This CDR3 spans 15 amino acids. In nucleotides, the CDR3 is TGTGCCAGCAGCCGAGACACCCTTTTAGACTATGGCTACACCTTC. Translated, it gives CASSRDTLLDYGYTF.

This chain connects TRBV18 to TRBJ1-2, with 9 bases that match TRBD1. The CDR3 totals 13 residues. Germline V gene sequence: CDR1 KGHSH, CDR2 LQKENI. Losses at the gene ends were 6 bases for V and 8 bases for J; bases not matched to a gene: 7. CDR3 nucleotides: TGTGCCAGCTCCCTGGGACAGGGCGAAGGCTACACCTTC. This translates into CASSLGQGEGYTF.

The chain has TRBV11-2 and TRBJ1-2; 8 bases match TRBD1. Germline CDR1 and CDR2: SGHAT and FQNNGV. V shed 4 bases, J shed 4 bases, and the junction held 8 bases outside the gene matches. This CDR3 has 15 amino acids. In nucleotides, the CDR3 is TGTGCCAGCAGCTGGGGGGACAGGTTAACCTATGGCTACACCTTC. Protein product: CASSWGDRLTYGYTF. The entire variable domain, with the rest obtained from reference TRBV11-2 and TRBJ1-2, is as follows: EAGVAQSPRYKIIEKRQSVAFWCNPISGHATLYWYQQILGQGPKLLIQFQNNGVVDDSQLPKDRFSAERLKGVDSTLKIQPAKLEDSAVYLCASSWGDRLTYGYTFGSGTRLTVV.

The rearrangement uses TRBV25-1 and TRBJ2-7, with TRBD1 matching 9 bases. The CDR3 length is 15 residues. The germline V gene has CDR1 MGHDK and CDR2 SYGVNS. V lost 3 bases, J lost 1 base, and 4 bases stayed unmatched. DNA for the CDR3: TGTGCCAGCAGTGATCGGGACAGGGAGTCCTACGAGCAGTACTTC. Its translation is CASSDRDRESYEQYF.